Each of the 23 T cell receptor beta chains below was sequenced from the same sample in a study of cytomegalovirus exposure and HLA in healthy donors. 13 Jbeta primers and 60 Vbeta primers were used for the PCR. Using immunoSEQ multiplex PCR, the repertoire was profiled, and TCRdb retains in-frame clones only, with some absent. This table has fewer than 200,000 clones, more than 80% appearing once. What was sequenced was PBMCs. These receptors were taken from a young woman in good health and CMV-seropositive.

The rearrangement links TRBV7-2 to TRBJ2-4; TRBD2 matches 7 bases. The germline CDR1 and CDR2 sequences are SGHTA and FQGNSA. V shed 5 bases, J shed 0 bases, and the junction held 7 bases outside the gene matches. CDR3 length: 16 residues. As DNA, the CDR3 is TGTGCCAGCAGCCCAGAGAGCGGGGTAGCCAAAAACATTCAGTACTTC. Translation: CASSPESGVAKNIQYF.

A word on this clone: The sample has other DNA sequences that encode this CDR3 too. The CDR3 protein is CASSLTANTEAFF. The CDR3 DNA reads TGTGCCAGCAGCTTAACGGCGAACACTGAAGCTTTCTTT. The chain couples TRBV7-3 to TRBJ1-1, with D unresolved. Trimming cost V 0 bases and J 1 base, with 3 bases left between them. Germline-derived CDR1 and CDR2 are SGHTA and FQGTGA. CDR3 length equals 13 residues.

The chain is built from TRBV13 and TRBJ1-6, with a tentative D call TRBD1 (5 bases). The CDR3 is made up of 15 amino acids. In germline, CDR1 is PRHDT, CDR2 FYEKMQ (reference sequence). With 5 bases removed from V and 0 bases from J, the gap between germline ends came to 8 bases. CDR3 in DNA: TGTGCCAGCAGCACCAGGGACTCCTATAATTCACCCCTCCACTTT. Translation: CASSTRDSYNSPLHF.

The rearrangement joins TRBV6-6 to TRBJ2-7, with TRBD1 identical over 10 bases. V lost 4 bases to trimming and J lost 5 bases; unmatched junction nucleotides: 5. The CDR3 length is 14 residues. CDR1 and CDR2 (germline): MNHNY, SVGAGI (reference sequence). Here the CDR3 DNA reads TGTGCCAGCAGTTTCTGGACAGGGGGTGACGAGCAGTACTTC. It codes for CASSFWTGGDEQYF.

This chain connects TRBV9 to TRBJ2-7; TRBD1 aligns across 9 bases. The CDR3 runs to 14 residues. CDR1 is SGDLS, CDR2 YYNGEE, per germline. With 4 bases clipped from V and 6 bases from J, the junction kept 8 bases outside the gene matches. CDR3 loop: CASSFGTGGFEQYF. CDR3 coding DNA: TGTGCCAGCAGCTTCGGAACAGGGGGCTTCGAGCAGTACTTC.

This chain uses TRBV5-1 with TRBJ2-7, with D possibly matching TRBD1 (6 bases). CDR1 and CDR2 (germline): SGHRS, YFSETQ. The CDR3 contains 14 residues. The V gene lost 3 bases and the J gene lost 7 bases, with 17 bases spanning the gap. In DNA form, the CDR3 reads TGCGCCAGCAGCTCCTACGACAGGACGAGGGAGCAGTACTTC. Translating it yields CASSSYDRTREQYF.

The chain links TRBV4-2 to TRBJ1-6; D gene ambiguous. The CDR3 contains 16 residues. Trimming cost V 4 bases and J 3 bases, with 13 bases left between them. From germline, CDR1 is LGHNA and CDR2 YNFKEQ. The CDR3 loop reads CASSREALNYNSPLHF. CDR3 nucleotide sequence: TGTGCCAGCAGCCGCGAGGCCCTCAACTATAATTCACCCCTCCACTTT.

The rearrangement uses TRBV10-3 and TRBJ2-1; TRBD2 matches 11 bases. Unmatched junction bases numbered 5, after V lost 6 bases and J lost 7 bases. CDR1 is ENHRY, CDR2 SYGVKD, per germline. This CDR3 has 14 amino acids. DNA for the CDR3: TGTGCCATCAGGGTAGCGGGGGGGGCAAATGAGCAGTTCTTC. Protein: CAIRVAGGANEQFF.

V usage is TRBV19 and J usage is TRBJ1-5; tentatively, D is TRBD1 (6 bases). Germline CDR1 and CDR2: LNHDA and SQIVND (reference sequence). The CDR3 has 14 residues. V shed 6 bases and J shed 5 bases, with 14 bases lying between them. CDR3 loop: CASRTRDIYQPQHF. CDR3 in DNA: TGTGCCAGTAGGACCCGGGACATTTATCAGCCCCAGCATTTT.

The J gene is TRBJ2-2, the V gene TRBV30, with D hard to call. CDR1 GTSNPN and CDR2 SVGIG come from the germline V gene (reference sequence). V was trimmed by 1 base and J by 0 bases, leaving 6 bases between them. The CDR3 is 14 amino acids. For the CDR3, the DNA is TGTGCCTGGAGTGACAGTTCGAACACCGGGGAGCTGTTTTTT. Residues: CAWSDSSNTGELFF.

This clone was detected a few times. This likely came from a read error, as a far larger clone is one base away. At the DNA level, this CDR3 is encoded by other sequences in the same sample as well. V is TRBV4-2 and J is TRBJ1-2; perhaps TRBD1 as D (6 bases). The CDR3 is 16 residues long. Germline V gene lookup returns CDR1 LGHNA and CDR2 YNFKEQ. The CDR3 is CASSQIPRDTDYGYTF. CDR3 nucleotides: TGTGCTAGCAGCCAAATCCCCCGGGACACGGACTATGGCTACACCTTC.

The rearrangement joins TRBV7-3 to TRBJ1-2; tentatively, D is TRBD1 (5 bases). Per germline, CDR1 SGHTA and CDR2 FQGTGA. CDR3 length: 14 residues. V shed 2 bases and J shed 5 bases, with 12 bases lying between them. The CDR3 reads CASSLSRGRYGYTF. The CDR3, as DNA: TGTGCCAGCAGCTTATCGCGGGGCCGGTATGGCTACACCTTC.

The CDR3 loop reads CASSVGGLQPQHF. The CDR3 nucleotides are TGTGCCAGCAGTGTTGGTGGGCTTCAGCCCCAGCATTTT. The V and J genes are TRBV2 and TRBJ1-5; no definite D call. The V and J ends lost 4 bases and 6 bases respectively, with 10 bases between them. The germline gives CDR1 SNHLY, CDR2 FYNNEI. The CDR3 contains 13 residues.

This clone was detected a few times. J is TRBJ2-1 and V is TRBV5-6, with 7 bases aligning to TRBD2. The CDR3 covers 15 residues. With V trimmed by 1 base and J by 2 bases, 3 bases remained unmatched. The germline V gene has CDR1 SGHDT and CDR2 YYEEEE. This chain's CDR3 is CASSLMGGTYNEQFF. The CDR3 coding sequence is TGTGCCAGCAGCTTGATGGGGGGGACCTACAATGAGCAGTTCTTC.

The rearrangement links TRBV9 to TRBJ2-1; a possible D gene is TRBD2 (7 bases). Germline V CDR1 and CDR2: SGDLS, YYNGEE. V gave up 3 bases and J gave up 8 bases, with 18 bases separating them. The CDR3 runs 15 residues. CDR3 residues: CASSEGGGPRDEQFF. The CDR3 DNA reads as TGTGCCAGCAGCGAAGGGGGGGGGCCTCGGGATGAGCAGTTCTTC.

The gene calls are TRBV27 and TRBJ1-6; TRBD1 is a possible D gene (6 bases). The CDR3 runs to 13 residues. Trimming left V 5 bases short and J 8 bases short, with 10 bases between. CDR1 and CDR2 from the germline V gene are MNHEY and SMNVEV (reference sequence). This CDR3 reads CASSLGADSPLHF. The CDR3 coding sequence is TGTGCCAGCAGTCTGGGGGCTGATTCACCCCTCCACTTT.

This chain connects TRBV6-1 to TRBJ1-6, with D unclear. The length of the CDR3 is 14 residues. V was trimmed by 11 bases and J by 7 bases, leaving 18 bases between them. CDR1 and CDR2 from the germline V gene are MNHNS and SASEGT. Here the CDR3 DNA reads TGTGCCTGCACCAGACAAATCGCGAATTCACCCCTCCACTTT. Protein: CACTRQIANSPLHF.

This clone was found once. The chain joins TRBV5-4 to TRBJ1-1; D gene uncertain. Trimming took off 6 bases at V and 1 base at J, with 10 bases between the two ends. This CDR3 is 13 amino acids long. Germline V gene data show CDR1 as SGHNT and CDR2 as YYREEE (reference sequence). CDR3 sequence reads: CASTWGGNTEAFF. The CDR3 coding sequence is TGTGCCAGCACCTGGGGAGGGAACACTGAAGCTTTCTTT.

J is TRBJ2-1 and V is TRBV18, with a weak D call TRBD1 (5 bases). The CDR3 is 13 amino acids. V was pared by 6 bases and J by 8 bases, with 14 bases between. Per germline, CDR1 KGHSH and CDR2 LQKENI. The CDR3 DNA is TGTGCCAGCTCCCGGACAAGTTACGATGAGCAGTTCTTC. Translating it yields CASSRTSYDEQFF.

This clone showed up just a few times. The V and J genes are TRBV18 and TRBJ1-2, with TRBD1 matching 7 bases. The V gene end was trimmed by 2 bases and the J gene end by 3 bases; junction bases not matched to a gene: 9. CDR1 and CDR2 from the germline V gene are KGHSH and LQKENI. This CDR3 spans 16 amino acids. CDR3: CASSPVGTVPYYGYTF. Written as DNA, the CDR3 is TGTGCCAGCTCACCAGTGGGGACAGTTCCATACTATGGCTACACCTTC. The full variable domain, with the rest looked up from reference TRBV18 and TRBJ1-2, is NAGVMQNPRHLVRRRGQEARLRCSPMKGHSHVYWYRQLPEEGLKFMVYLQKENIIDESGMPKERFSAEFPKEGPSILRIQQVVRGDSAAYFCASSPVGTVPYYGYTFGSGTRLTVV.

This clone was picked up one time. V gene TRBV27 combines with J gene TRBJ1-1; 8 nucleotides agree with TRBD1. The CDR3 has 13 amino acids. Trimming at V came to 8 bases and at J to 11 bases, leaving 13 bases not matched to a gene. The germline V gene encodes CDR1 MNHEY and CDR2 SMNVEV (reference sequence). The CDR3 loop is CASGTRQGRGAFF. CDR3 coding DNA: TGTGCCAGCGGGACCCGACAGGGGCGAGGGGCTTTCTTT.

V and J are TRBV7-9 and TRBJ2-1; D is perhaps TRBD1 (5 bases). Per the germline V gene, CDR1 is SEHNR and CDR2 is FQNEAQ (reference sequence). V was cut by 5 bases and J by 5 bases, with 16 bases left in between. This CDR3 spans 15 amino acids. In DNA form, the CDR3 reads TGTGCCAGCAGCGCCAGGGCGGTCACACACAATGAGCAGTTCTTC. Translating gives CASSARAVTHNEQFF. Variable domain in full (rest from reference TRBV7-9 and TRBJ2-1): DTGVSQNPRHKITKRGQNVTFRCDPISEHNRLYWYRQTLGQGPEFLTYFQNEAQLEKSRLLSDRFSAERPKGSFSTLEIQRTEQGDSAMYLCASSARAVTHNEQFFGPGTRLTVL.

Regarding this clone: The junction shows a germline mismatch at one end, possibly a read error. The chain employs TRBV7-9 and TRBJ2-7, with D possibly TRBD2 on 6 matching bases. The CDR3 sequence is 18 residues long. CDR1 is SEHNR and CDR2 is FQNEAQ in the germline V gene (reference sequence). The CDR3 DNA is TGTTCCAGCAGCTCCTCCCGGGCGGGACCTAACCACCCATACGAGCAGTACTTC. Amino acid sequence: CSSSSSRAGPNHPYEQYF.